What follows describes a single T cell receptor beta chain. These data originate in a study of molecular identifiers for immune sequencing clone quantification. TCRdb re-called the PCR reads through MiXCR, storing one row per CDR3 protein. The table shows some 94,000 distinct CDR3 sequences, with 20% to 25% occurring only once. CDR1 is LGHNA and CDR2 is YNFKEQ in the germline V gene. The CDR3 length is 16 residues. V shed 1 base and J 2 bases; nucleotides not matched to a gene: 6. This chain uses TRBV4-2 with TRBJ2-3; 7 bases fit TRBD2. The sequencing sample was made of naive CD8+ T cells from blood, with Jurkat cell RNA spiked in. Subset: FACS-sorted CD8+CD4-CCR7+CD45RA+ naive T cells. The TCR sequence derives from a human donor in good health. Some libraries in this study had Jurkat cell RNA spiked in. CDR3 DNA: TGTGCCAGCAGCCAAGCGCCAAGCGGGAACACAGATACGCAGTATTTT. Protein sequence: CASSQAPSGNTDTQYF.